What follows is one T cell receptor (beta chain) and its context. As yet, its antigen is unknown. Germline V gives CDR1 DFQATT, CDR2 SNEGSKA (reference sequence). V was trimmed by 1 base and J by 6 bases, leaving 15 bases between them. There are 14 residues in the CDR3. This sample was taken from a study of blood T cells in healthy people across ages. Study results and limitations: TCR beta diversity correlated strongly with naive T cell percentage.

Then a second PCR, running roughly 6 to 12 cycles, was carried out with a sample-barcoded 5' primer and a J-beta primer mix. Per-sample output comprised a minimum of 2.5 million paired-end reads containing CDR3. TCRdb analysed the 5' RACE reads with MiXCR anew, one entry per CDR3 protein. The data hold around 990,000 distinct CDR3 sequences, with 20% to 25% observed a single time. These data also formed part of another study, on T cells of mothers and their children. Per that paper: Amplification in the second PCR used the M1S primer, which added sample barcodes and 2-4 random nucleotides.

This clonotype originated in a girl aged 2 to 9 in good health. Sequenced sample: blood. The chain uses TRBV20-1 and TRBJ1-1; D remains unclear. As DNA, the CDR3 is TGCAGTGCTAGAGCCACGGGTCAAGGCGCTGAAGCTTTCTTT. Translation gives CSARATGQGAEAFF.